A selection of T cell receptor beta chains follows, all from one sample in a study of identical twins. TCRdb used MiXCR to reprocess the 5' RACE reads, holding one entry per CDR3 protein. Of approximately 230,000 distinct CDR3 sequences in the sample, about 6.7% were seen once. The sample also formed part of further work on T cells expressing NK-cell markers.

The sequencing input was CD8+ T cells sorted from blood. These receptors all come from a young woman in good health. The CDR3 runs from the conserved cysteine through the conserved F or W. Fields, in order: V gene, J gene, D gene, clone size, CDR3 DNA, CDR3 protein. D genes are given only for firm matches. Part of the rows lack a size; the others show once, few, many or a class for expanded clones.

TRBV7-8,TRBJ2-5,.,many,TGTGCCAGCAATAGCGGAGAGACCCAGTACTTC,CASNSGETQYF
TRBV29-1,TRBJ2-7,TRBD1,many,TGCAGCGTTGGTAATAGCAGGGGGTTGTACTTC,CSVGNSRGLYF
TRBV7-2,TRBJ2-7,TRBD2,.,TGTGCCAGCAGCTTGGGACTAGCGGCCCCCTCCTACGAGCAGTACTTC,CASSLGLAAPSYEQYF
TRBV7-2,TRBJ2-1,.,many,TGTGCCAGCAGCTTTGTTCCCCCTGAGCAGTTCTTC,CASSFVPPEQFF
TRBV13,TRBJ1-2,TRBD1,many,TGTGCCAGCAGCCCCGGGACAGGGGAGGGGCCCGGCTACACCTTC,CASSPGTGEGPGYTF
TRBV20-1,TRBJ2-7,.,many,TGCAGTGCTAGAGATTCCCGGGGCCCCTACGAGCAGTACTTC,CSARDSRGPYEQYF
TRBV15,TRBJ1-1,TRBD1,.,TGTGCCACCAGCATATTCCGGGACAGGGCCACTGAAGCTTTCTTT,CATSIFRDRATEAFF
TRBV27,TRBJ2-6,.,many,TGTGCCAGCAGTCTGGTCCTTACCTCTGGGGCCAACGTCCTGACTTTC,CASSLVLTSGANVLTF
TRBV6-1,TRBJ2-5,.,.,TGTGCCAGCAGCCTCGGGGGCCGAGAGGTAGAGACCCAGTACTTC,CASSLGGREVETQYF
TRBV11-2,TRBJ2-7,.,many,TGTGCCAGCAGCGCTACCTACGAGCAGTACTTC,CASSATYEQYF
TRBV2,TRBJ2-1,.,.,TGTGCCAGCAGGGAGAGGATGGGTAATGAGCAGTTCTTC,CASRERMGNEQFF
TRBV12-5,TRBJ1-1,.,few,TGTGCTAGTGGTCCGGGGGGTGAAGCTTTCTTT,CASGPGGEAFF
TRBV12-3/TRBV12-4,TRBJ2-7,.,many,TGTGCCAGCAGTTTATCCCCACAGGGCTCCGAGCAGTACTTC,CASSLSPQGSEQYF
TRBV5-1,TRBJ2-7,TRBD1,few,TGCGCCAGCAGCTTGGGGGACAGGAACTACGAGCAGTACTTC,CASSLGDRNYEQYF
TRBV7-6,TRBJ2-1,.,many,TGTGCCAGCAGCTCCATAGGCAATGAGCAGTTCTTC,CASSSIGNEQFF
TRBV5-5,TRBJ1-1,.,.,TGTGCCAGCGGCATGTTGGGGGTTTGGGCGAACACTGAAGCTTTCTTT,CASGMLGVWANTEAFF
TRBV12-3/TRBV12-4,TRBJ2-3,.,.,TGTGCCAGCAGTTTGGGGACCCGTGACACAGATACGCAGTATTTT,CASSLGTRDTDTQYF
TRBV7-9,TRBJ2-3,.,many,TGTGCCAGCAGGCCTAAACGGGGTCCCCCTGAGGATACGCAGTATTTT,CASRPKRGPPEDTQYF
TRBV20-1,TRBJ1-1,.,.,TGCAGTGCTCGCCCCCTGGGGGACGAAGCTTTCTTT,CSARPLGDEAFF
TRBV3-1,TRBJ2-1,.,many,TGTGCCAGCAGCCAAGATCGGGTGCGGGGGCCTTCCCGAAATAGCTCCTACAATGAGCAGTTCTTC,CASSQDRVRGPSRNSSYNEQFF
TRBV4-3,TRBJ2-2,.,many,TGCGCCAGCAGCCACCCTCACGACAGCTCATCCGCCGGGGAGCTGTTTTTT,CASSHPHDSSSAGELFF
TRBV30,TRBJ2-2,.,.,TGTGCCTGGAGTCGGGGTGGGGAGCTGTTTTTT,CAWSRGGELFF
TRBV20-1,TRBJ2-2,.,many,TGCAGTGCTCTGACCGGGACGAAAAGGGAGCTGTTTTTT,CSALTGTKRELFF
TRBV2,TRBJ2-1,.,few,TGTGCCAGCAGTTCCGGGGAAATAGAGTACAATGAGCAGTTCTTC,CASSSGEIEYNEQFF
TRBV6-2/TRBV6-3,TRBJ1-2,.,.,TGTGCCAGCAGCGCAGCCGATGGCTACACCTTC,CASSAADGYTF
TRBV7-9,TRBJ1-1,.,many,TGTGCCAGCAGCACCCCGTCAATCAGGAACACTGAAGCTTTCTTT,CASSTPSIRNTEAFF
TRBV12-3/TRBV12-4,TRBJ1-2,.,few,.,CASSFGPGVTNYGYTF
TRBV4-3,TRBJ2-7,.,many,TGCGCCAGCAGCCGGGGGAGATCGAGCGGGCACGAGCAGTACTTC,CASSRGRSSGHEQYF
TRBV7-8,TRBJ2-3,.,few,TGTGCCAGCAGCTTAGTATCTTATACGCAGTATTTT,CASSLVSYTQYF
TRBV19,TRBJ2-2,TRBD1,few,TGTGCCACGACAGGGTCGGGCACCGGGGAGCTGTTTTTT,CATTGSGTGELFF
TRBV29-1,TRBJ2-1,.,.,TGCAGCGTTGAAGGTCCGAGCTCCTACAATGAGCAGTTCTTC,CSVEGPSSYNEQFF
TRBV7-9,TRBJ2-7,TRBD2,few,TGTGCCAGCAGCTCGGGGGGACGGGGGTCCTACGAGCAGTACTTC,CASSSGGRGSYEQYF
TRBV3-1,TRBJ2-2,TRBD2,many,TGTGCCAGCAGCCAAGAGATAGGACTAGGGAACACCGGGGAGCTGTTTTTT,CASSQEIGLGNTGELFF
TRBV3-1,TRBJ2-3,.,few,TGTGCCAGCAGCCGGGACTCCCCTATTAGGGATACGCAGTATTTT,CASSRDSPIRDTQYF
TRBV10-2,TRBJ2-5,.,.,TGCGCCAGCAGTGACCCCGGGCTCGGAGAGACCCAGTACTTC,CASSDPGLGETQYF
TRBV7-2,TRBJ2-3,.,.,TGTGCCAGCAGCTCCCTTGGTAGCACAGATACGCAGTATTTT,CASSSLGSTDTQYF
TRBV29-1,TRBJ2-5,.,.,TGCAGCGTTGAAGAGTCCCAAGAGACCCAGTACTTC,CSVEESQETQYF
TRBV9,TRBJ2-2,.,few,TGTGCCAGCAGCGAGGAGAATGCCGGGGAGCTGTTTTTT,CASSEENAGELFF
TRBV10-3,TRBJ1-1,.,.,TGTGCCACCTCGATAACGGGGGGCGAGAGGGATGAAGCTTTCTTT,CATSITGGERDEAFF
TRBV5-1,TRBJ1-2,.,many,TGCGCCAGCAGCTTGGTAACGCCACCGCCCACCGGCTACACCTTC,CASSLVTPPPTGYTF
TRBV7-9,TRBJ1-2,.,.,TGTGCCAGCAGCCAGGCTTTTGGCTACACCTTC,CASSQAFGYTF
TRBV12-3/TRBV12-4,TRBJ1-4,TRBD1,.,TGTGCCAGCAGCCACGACAGGGTCAGCGGTAATGAAAAACTGTTTTTT,CASSHDRVSGNEKLFF
TRBV27,TRBJ1-5,.,.,TGTGCCAGCAGTCGGGTTGGCAATCAGCCCCAGCATTTT,CASSRVGNQPQHF
TRBV3-1,TRBJ2-5,TRBD2,few,TGTGCCAGCTCCCCAGCGGGGGCCCAAGAGACCCAGTACTTC,CASSPAGAQETQYF